Given below is one TCR beta chain in context. Sequencing was performed with immunoSEQ multiplex PCR; in TCRdb, only in-frame clones are kept and a portion is missing. Of tens of thousands of clones detected, about 90% appear once; the ten largest clones hold 0.85% to 0.95%. The sample comes from a study of T cell changes during pregnancy in multiple sclerosis. Trimming pared 7 bases from V and 5 bases from J, leaving 14 bases between. Germline CDR1 ENHRY, CDR2 SYGVKD. The CDR3 has 13 residues. Sequencing was performed on peripheral blood, taken in the first trimester of pregnancy. This sequence was found in a female donor in good health, enrolled as a control in a pregnancy study. The rearrangement uses TRBV10-3 and TRBJ1-1; D call uncertain. CDR3 nucleotides: TGTGCCATCACACCGAAAGGAGGGACTGAAGCTTTCTTT. It yields the protein CAITPKGGTEAFF.